This entry lists 16 T cell receptor beta chains sequenced from one sample in a study of PD-L1 blockade in urothelial cancer. Clones were sequenced by immunoSEQ multiplex PCR, and TCRdb holds only the in-frame ones, with some missing. Seen here are some 120,000 clones, roughly 89% observed once, and the top ten hold roughly 1.8%. Indicated time point: peripheral blood 6 weeks after treatment start. The starting material was PBMCs, obtained around atezolizumab (anti-PD-L1) treatment. These TCRs come from a man in his 60s with urothelial cancer.

The chain combines TRBV25-1 with TRBJ2-3, with D possibly TRBD1 on 6 matching bases. Germline lookup yields CDR1 MGHDK and CDR2 SYGVNS. This CDR3 is built from 15 residues. V was clipped by 3 bases and J by 0 bases, with 10 bases between them. DNA for the CDR3: TGTGCCAGCAGTGAGCCCGGACAGAGCACAGATACGCAGTATTTT. Translating gives CASSEPGQSTDTQYF.

The chain combines TRBV19 with TRBJ2-3, with D possibly matching TRBD1 (6 bases). The germline V and J ends were trimmed by 10 bases and 2 bases, with 13 bases remaining between them. CDR1 LNHDA and CDR2 SQIVND come from the germline V gene (reference sequence). The CDR3 runs 13 residues. The CDR3 DNA sequence: TGTGCCACGAGAGACAGGCTCACAGATACGCAGTATTTT. Translation gives CATRDRLTDTQYF.

This sequence joins TRBV27 and TRBJ1-4, with 12 bases aligning to TRBD1. CDR1 and CDR2 (germline): MNHEY, SMNVEV (reference sequence). The CDR3 extends over 15 amino acids. The junction had 6 bases not matched to a gene; V was cut back by 5 bases and J by 8 bases. The CDR3 nucleotides are TGTGCCAGCAGTCCGGGACAGGGGGCGCACGAAAAACTGTTTTTT. This codes for CASSPGQGAHEKLFF.

This clone was counted once. The rearrangement uses TRBV11-3 and TRBJ2-7; no clear D. Trimming stripped 3 bases from V and 2 bases from J, with 11 bases between. CDR1 SGHNT and CDR2 YENEEA come from the germline V gene. The CDR3 consists of 14 residues. The CDR3 nucleotides are TGTGCCAGCAGCTTGGCGGTTTTCACCTACGAGCAGTACTTC. This gives the protein CASSLAVFTYEQYF.

This chain uses TRBV28 with TRBJ1-2, with D unclear. Between the trimmed V and J ends, which lost 2 bases and 8 bases, there was a span of 21 bases. The CDR3 is 16 amino acids. Germline CDR1 is MDHEN and CDR2 is SYDVKM. In DNA, the CDR3 is TGTGCCAGCAGTTTACTTACCATCCTCCCAACTTCAGGCTACACCTTC. Protein sequence: CASSLLTILPTSGYTF.

This clone was detected only a few times. The V and J genes are TRBV6-5 and TRBJ1-6; weak D call: TRBD1 (6 bases). Trimming took 0 bases from V and 8 from J, leaving 11 bases between them. This CDR3 has 15 residues. Germline values: CDR1 MNHEY, CDR2 SVGAGI. DNA for the CDR3: TGTGCCAGCAGTTACTCGGGGGGGGCCTATTCACCCCTCCACTTT. Its protein product is CASSYSGGAYSPLHF.

The CDR3 loop is CASSLRLTGDTEAFF. CDR3 in DNA: TGTGCCAGCAGTTTACGACTAACAGGGGACACTGAAGCTTTCTTT. The V call is TRBV27, the J call TRBJ1-1, with TRBD1 matching over 7 bases. The V gene end was trimmed by 2 bases and the J gene end by 3 bases; junction bases not matched to a gene: 6. The CDR3 has 15 residues. The V gene's germline CDR1 is MNHEY and CDR2 SMNVEV (reference sequence).

This chain connects TRBV5-1 to TRBJ2-1; TRBD2 agrees at 14 bases. With V trimmed by 4 bases and J by 8 bases, 5 bases remained unmatched. The V gene's germline CDR1 is SGHRS and CDR2 YFSETQ. This CDR3 comprises 15 residues. The chain's CDR3 is CASSRLAGGPYEQFF. DNA for the CDR3: TGCGCCAGCAGCCGACTAGCGGGAGGGCCTTATGAGCAGTTCTTC. Complete variable domain (other parts from reference TRBV5-1 and TRBJ2-1): KAGVTQTPRYLIKTRGQQVTLSCSPISGHRSVSWYQQTPGQGLQFLFEYFSETQRNKGNFPGRFSGRQFSNSRSEMNVSTLELGDSALYLCASSRLAGGPYEQFFGPGTRLTVL.

Comment on this clone: One end of the junction fails to match germline, which may point to a read error. At the DNA level, this CDR3 is encoded by other sequences in the same sample as well. The J gene is TRBJ1-1, the V gene TRBV7-2, with 8 bases aligning to TRBD1. The CDR3 is made up of 13 amino acids. Germline CDR1 reads SGHTA; CDR2 reads FQGNSA. The DNA of the CDR3 is TGTGCCAGCTCCCGACAGGGGAACACTGAAGCCTTCTTT. It encodes CASSRQGNTEAFF.

This chain links TRBV7-8 with TRBJ1-5, with 8 bases fitting TRBD1. The ends lost 0 bases at V and 4 bases at J; junction bases unmatched: 14. This CDR3 spans 19 amino acids. CDR1 and CDR2 from the germline V gene are SGHVS and FQNEAQ. As DNA, the CDR3 is TGTGCCAGCAGCTTAGCCCTGGAGCCCAGGGGGCGGTTTAATCAGCCCCAGCATTTT. Translation gives CASSLALEPRGRFNQPQHF.

J is TRBJ1-4 and V is TRBV5-4; TRBD1 matches 7 bases. The CDR3 spans 14 residues. The V gene end was trimmed by 4 bases and the J gene end by 6 bases; junction bases not matched to a gene: 6. Looked up from germline, CDR1 is SGHNT and CDR2 is YYREEE (reference sequence). The CDR3 DNA sequence: TGTGCCAGCAGCGGAGGGGGCTTTGATGAAAAACTGTTTTTT. Protein sequence: CASSGGGFDEKLFF.

The chain is built from TRBV29-1 and TRBJ2-1; possible D gene TRBD2, 5 bases. The CDR3 loop spans 13 amino acids. Germline loops: CDR1 SQVTM, CDR2 ANQGSEA. The CDR3 sequence: CTFRGSSLYEQFF. Written as DNA, the CDR3 is TGCACTTTCCGGGGATCGAGCTTGTATGAGCAGTTCTTC.

V is TRBV7-6 and J is TRBJ2-3; 9 bases line up with TRBD2. Germline V lookup: CDR1 SGHVS, CDR2 FNYEAQ. This CDR3 has 17 residues. The V and J ends lost 2 bases and 4 bases, in that order; junction bases with no gene match: 10. The DNA for the CDR3 is TGTGCCAGCAGCTTAAAGTCGGTTAGCGGGGGCGCAGATACGCAGTATTTT. Amino acid sequence: CASSLKSVSGGADTQYF.

The chain joins TRBV5-1 to TRBJ2-1; 9 nucleotides line up with TRBD1. J was trimmed by 8 bases and V by 4 bases; bases with no gene match: 4. CDR3 length equals 13 residues. The germline V gene has CDR1 SGHRS and CDR2 YFSETQ. This CDR3 is CASSRQGVDEQFF. CDR3 DNA sequence: TGCGCCAGCAGCCGACAGGGGGTCGATGAGCAGTTCTTC. The full variable domain, in which reference TRBV5-1 and TRBJ2-1 provide the parts outside the CDR3, is KAGVTQTPRYLIKTRGQQVTLSCSPISGHRSVSWYQQTPGQGLQFLFEYFSETQRNKGNFPGRFSGRQFSNSRSEMNVSTLELGDSALYLCASSRQGVDEQFFGPGTRLTVL.

This clone was observed a few times. The chain uses TRBV27 and TRBJ1-2, with D uncertain. Germline V gene data show CDR1 as MNHEY and CDR2 as SMNVEV (reference sequence). With 5 bases removed from V and 7 bases from J, the gap between germline ends came to 11 bases. This CDR3 region has 12 residues. In DNA, the CDR3 is TGTGCCAGCAGTCCTCTTCGGGGTGGCTACACCTTC. Translating it yields CASSPLRGGYTF.

J is TRBJ2-7 and V is TRBV14; maybe TRBD2 (6 bases). The CDR3 sequence is 15 residues long. CDR1 SGHDN and CDR2 FVKESK come from the germline V gene. Trimming left V 0 bases short and J 6 bases short, with 15 bases between. The CDR3 is CASSQDRGYGREQYF. The CDR3 coding sequence is TGTGCCAGCAGCCAAGATCGGGGGTATGGTCGCGAGCAGTACTTC.